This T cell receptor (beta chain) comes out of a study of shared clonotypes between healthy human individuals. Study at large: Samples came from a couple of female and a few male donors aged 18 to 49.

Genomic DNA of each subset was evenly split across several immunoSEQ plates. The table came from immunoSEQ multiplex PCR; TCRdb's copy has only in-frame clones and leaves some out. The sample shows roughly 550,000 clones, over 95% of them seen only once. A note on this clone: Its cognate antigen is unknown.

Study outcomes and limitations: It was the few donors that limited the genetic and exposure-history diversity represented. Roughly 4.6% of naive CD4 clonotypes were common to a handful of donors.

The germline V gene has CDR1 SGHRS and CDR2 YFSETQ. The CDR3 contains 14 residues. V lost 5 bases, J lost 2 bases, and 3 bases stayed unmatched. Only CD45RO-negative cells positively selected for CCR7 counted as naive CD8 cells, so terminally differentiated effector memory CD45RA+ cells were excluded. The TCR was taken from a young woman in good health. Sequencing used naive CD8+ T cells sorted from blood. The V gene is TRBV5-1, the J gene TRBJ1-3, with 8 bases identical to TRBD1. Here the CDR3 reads CASRPDRAGNTIYF. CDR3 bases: TGCGCCAGCAGACCGGACAGGGCTGGAAACACCATATATTTT.